The present entry profiles one T cell receptor beta chain with its context. The antigen is unknown. These data come from a study of T-cell reconstitution after alpha-beta-depleted transplantation in children. Notes on the study in general: Reported findings indicate that, about two months after transplant, alpha-beta T cells came from several hundred expanded clones, which were derived from non-depleted graft cells. When one year had passed after transplant, most T-cell counts and diversity came from newly produced T cells.

Unmatched junction bases numbered 9, after V lost 4 bases and J lost 2 bases. CDR3 size: 15 residues. Germline V lookup: CDR1 SGHDT, CDR2 YYEEEE. Unique molecular identifiers were incorporated into the prepared TCRbeta library. TCRdb re-derived calls from the PCR reads in MiXCR, one entry per CDR3 protein. The sample has over 450,000 distinct CDR3 sequences, about 10% seen once; the top ten hold 2% to 2.5%. This receptor was taken from a child aged 2-15 years with inherited bone marrow failure, due to receive a stem cell transplant. The sequenced sample was PBMCs, obtained before TCRalphabeta/CD19-depleted stem cell transplant. This chain joins TRBV5-6 and TRBJ2-7; 7 bases agree with TRBD2. The CDR3 nucleotides read TGTGCCAGCAGCCTGGGTCGCGGGGGTACCTACGAGCAGTACTTC. This encodes CASSLGRGGTYEQYF.